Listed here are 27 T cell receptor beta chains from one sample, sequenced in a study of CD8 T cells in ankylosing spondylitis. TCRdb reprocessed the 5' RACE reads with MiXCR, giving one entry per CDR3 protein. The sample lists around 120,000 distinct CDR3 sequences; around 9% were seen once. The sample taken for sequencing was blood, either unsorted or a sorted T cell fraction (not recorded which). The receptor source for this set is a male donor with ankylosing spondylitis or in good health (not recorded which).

CDR3: CSARIGGQGKQFF. In DNA, the CDR3 is TGCAGTGCTAGGATAGGAGGACAGGGGAAGCAGTTCTTC. The chain joins TRBV20-1 to TRBJ2-1, with TRBD1 matching 9 bases. V lost 3 bases, J lost 11 bases, and 8 bases stayed unmatched. The length of the CDR3 is 13 residues. In germline, CDR1 is DFQATT, CDR2 SNEGSKA (reference sequence).

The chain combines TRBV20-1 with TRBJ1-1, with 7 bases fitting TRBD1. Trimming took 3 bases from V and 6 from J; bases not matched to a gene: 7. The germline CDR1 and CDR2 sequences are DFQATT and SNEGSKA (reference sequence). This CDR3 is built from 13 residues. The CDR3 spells CSASPPGGSEAFF. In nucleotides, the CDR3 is TGCAGTGCTAGTCCCCCAGGGGGGTCTGAAGCTTTCTTT.

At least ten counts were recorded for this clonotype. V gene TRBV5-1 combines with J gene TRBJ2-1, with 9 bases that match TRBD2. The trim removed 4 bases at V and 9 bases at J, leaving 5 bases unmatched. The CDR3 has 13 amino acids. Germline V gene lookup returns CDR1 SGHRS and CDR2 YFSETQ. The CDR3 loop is CASSSGRIGEQFF. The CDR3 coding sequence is TGCGCCAGCAGCAGCGGGAGGATAGGTGAGCAGTTCTTC. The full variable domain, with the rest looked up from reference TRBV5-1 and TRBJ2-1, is KAGVTQTPRYLIKTRGQQVTLSCSPISGHRSVSWYQQTPGQGLQFLFEYFSETQRNKGNFPGRFSGRQFSNSRSEMNVSTLELGDSALYLCASSSGRIGEQFFGPGTRLTVL.

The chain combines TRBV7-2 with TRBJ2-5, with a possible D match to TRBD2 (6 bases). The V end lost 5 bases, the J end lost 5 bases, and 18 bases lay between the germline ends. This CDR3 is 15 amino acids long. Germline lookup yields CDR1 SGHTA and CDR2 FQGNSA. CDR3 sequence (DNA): TGTGCCAGCAGCGCCATGGGAGGCTTCGAGGAGACCCAGTACTTC. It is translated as CASSAMGGFEETQYF.

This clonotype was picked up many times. The CDR3 loop reads CASSLVSGKPEQYF. The DNA for the CDR3 is TGTGCCAGCAGCTTAGTTTCTGGAAAACCCGAGCAGTACTTC. J is TRBJ2-7 and V is TRBV11-3; no firm D call. Between the trimmed V and J ends, which lost 1 base and 6 bases, there was a span of 13 bases. CDR1 and CDR2 from the germline V gene are SGHNT and YENEEA. This CDR3 is built from 14 residues.

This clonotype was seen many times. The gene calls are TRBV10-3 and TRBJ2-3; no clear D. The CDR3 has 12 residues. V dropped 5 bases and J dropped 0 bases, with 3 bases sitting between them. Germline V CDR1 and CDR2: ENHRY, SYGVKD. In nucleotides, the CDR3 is TGTGCCATCAGTTGGAGCACAGATACGCAGTATTTT. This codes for CAISWSTDTQYF.

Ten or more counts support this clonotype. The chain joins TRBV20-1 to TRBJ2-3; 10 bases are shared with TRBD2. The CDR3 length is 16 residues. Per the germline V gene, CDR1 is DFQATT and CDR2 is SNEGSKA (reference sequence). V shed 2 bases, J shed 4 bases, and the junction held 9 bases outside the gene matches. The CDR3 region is CSARLAGAGWADTQYF. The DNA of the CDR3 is TGCAGTGCTAGACTAGCGGGAGCGGGGTGGGCAGATACGCAGTATTTT.

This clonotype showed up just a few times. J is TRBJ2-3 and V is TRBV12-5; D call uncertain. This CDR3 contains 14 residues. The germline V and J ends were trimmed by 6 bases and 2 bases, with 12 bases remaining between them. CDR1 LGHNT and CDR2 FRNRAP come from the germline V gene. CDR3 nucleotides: TGTGCTAGTGGCGGGCCGGGTGCCACAGATACGCAGTATTTT. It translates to CASGGPGATDTQYF. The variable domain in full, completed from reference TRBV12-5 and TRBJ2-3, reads DARVTQTPRHKVTEMGQEVTMRCQPILGHNTVFWYRQTMMQGLELLAYFRNRAPLDDSGMPKDRFSAEMPDATLATLKIQPSEPRDSAVYFCASGGPGATDTQYFGPGTRLTVL.

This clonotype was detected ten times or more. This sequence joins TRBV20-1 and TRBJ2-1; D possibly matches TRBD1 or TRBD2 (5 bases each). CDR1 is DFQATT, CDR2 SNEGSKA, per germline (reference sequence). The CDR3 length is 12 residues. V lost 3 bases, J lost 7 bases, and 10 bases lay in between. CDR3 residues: CSASFWGNEQFF. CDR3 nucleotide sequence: TGCAGTGCTAGTTTTTGGGGGAATGAGCAGTTCTTC.

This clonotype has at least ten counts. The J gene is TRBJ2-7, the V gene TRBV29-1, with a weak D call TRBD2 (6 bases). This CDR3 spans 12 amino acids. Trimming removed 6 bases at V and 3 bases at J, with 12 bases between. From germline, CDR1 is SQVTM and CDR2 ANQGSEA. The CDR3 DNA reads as TGCAGCGTCGGCGGGGCCGACTACGAGCAGTACTTC. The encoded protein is CSVGGADYEQYF.

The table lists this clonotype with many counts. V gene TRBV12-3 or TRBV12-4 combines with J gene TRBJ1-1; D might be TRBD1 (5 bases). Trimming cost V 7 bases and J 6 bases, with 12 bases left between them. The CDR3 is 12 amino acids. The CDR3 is CASTALGAEAFF. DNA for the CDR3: TGTGCCAGCACCGCGCTGGGGGCTGAAGCTTTCTTT.

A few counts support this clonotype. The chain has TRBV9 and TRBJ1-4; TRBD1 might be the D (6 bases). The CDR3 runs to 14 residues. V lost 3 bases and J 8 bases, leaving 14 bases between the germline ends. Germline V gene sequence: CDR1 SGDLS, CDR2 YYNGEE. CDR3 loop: CASSATGLGEKLFF. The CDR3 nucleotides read TGTGCCAGCAGCGCAACAGGGCTCGGCGAAAAACTGTTTTTT. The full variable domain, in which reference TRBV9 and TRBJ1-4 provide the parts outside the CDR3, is DSGVTQTPKHLITATGQRVTLRCSPRSGDLSVYWYQQSLDQGLQFLIQYYNGEERAKGNILERFSAQQFPDLHSELNLSSLELGDSALYFCASSATGLGEKLFFGSGTQLSVL.

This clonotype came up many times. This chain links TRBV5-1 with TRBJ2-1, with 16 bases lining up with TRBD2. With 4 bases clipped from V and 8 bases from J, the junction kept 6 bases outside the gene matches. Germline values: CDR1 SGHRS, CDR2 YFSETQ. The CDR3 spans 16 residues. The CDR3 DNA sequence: TGCGCCAGCAGCCAGGGACTAGCGGGAGGGCAATATGAGCAGTTCTTC. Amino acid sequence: CASSQGLAGGQYEQFF.

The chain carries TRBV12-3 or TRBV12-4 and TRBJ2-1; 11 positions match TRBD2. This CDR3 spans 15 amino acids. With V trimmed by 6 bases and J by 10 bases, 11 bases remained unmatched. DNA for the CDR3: TGTGCCAGCAGACAACCGGGACTAGCGGTCGGGGAGCAGTTCTTC. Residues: CASRQPGLAVGEQFF.

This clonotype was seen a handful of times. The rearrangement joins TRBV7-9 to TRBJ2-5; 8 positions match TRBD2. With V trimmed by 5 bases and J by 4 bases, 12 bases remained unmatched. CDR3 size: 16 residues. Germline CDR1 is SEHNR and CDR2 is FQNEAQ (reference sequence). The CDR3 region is CASSATSGGWRETQYF. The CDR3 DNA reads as TGTGCCAGCAGCGCGACTTCGGGAGGGTGGAGAGAGACCCAGTACTTC.

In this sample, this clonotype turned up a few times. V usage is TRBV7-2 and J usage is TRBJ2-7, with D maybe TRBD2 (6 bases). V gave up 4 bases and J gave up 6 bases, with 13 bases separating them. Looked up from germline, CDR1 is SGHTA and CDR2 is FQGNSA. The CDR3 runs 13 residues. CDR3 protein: CASSSTASVEQYF. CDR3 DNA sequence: TGTGCCAGCAGCTCAACGGCTAGCGTCGAGCAGTACTTC.

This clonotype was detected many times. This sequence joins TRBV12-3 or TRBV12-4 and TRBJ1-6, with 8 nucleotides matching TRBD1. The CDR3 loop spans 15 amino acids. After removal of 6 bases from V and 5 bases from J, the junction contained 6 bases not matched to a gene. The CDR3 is CASRQGARNNSPLHF. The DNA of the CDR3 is TGTGCCAGCAGGCAGGGGGCACGGAATAATTCACCCCTCCACTTT.

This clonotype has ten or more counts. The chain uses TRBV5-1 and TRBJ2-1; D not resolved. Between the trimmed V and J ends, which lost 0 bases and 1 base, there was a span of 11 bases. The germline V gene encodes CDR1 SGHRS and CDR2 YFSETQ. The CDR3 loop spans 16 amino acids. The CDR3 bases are TGCGCCAGCAGCTTGGCCCCTCTGGGATCCTACAATGAGCAGTTCTTC. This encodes CASSLAPLGSYNEQFF.

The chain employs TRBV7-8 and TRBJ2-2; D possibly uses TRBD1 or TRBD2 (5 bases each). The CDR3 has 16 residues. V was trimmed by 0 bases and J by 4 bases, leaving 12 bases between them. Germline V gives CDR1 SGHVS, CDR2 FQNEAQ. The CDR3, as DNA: TGTGCCAGCAGCTTAGCGGGGGTAGCAAGCACCGGGGAGCTGTTTTTT. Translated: CASSLAGVASTGELFF. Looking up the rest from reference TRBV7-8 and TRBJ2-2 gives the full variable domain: GAGVSQSPRYKVAKRGQDVALRCDPISGHVSLFWYQQALGQGPEFLTYFQNEAQLDKSGLPSDRFFAERPEGSVSTLKIQRTQQEDSAVYLCASSLAGVASTGELFFGEGSRLTVL.

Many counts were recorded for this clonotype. The DNA for the CDR3 is TGCGCCAGCAGCCCCGACGTCGGGGAATGGACTGAAGCTTTCTTT. As protein: CASSPDVGEWTEAFF. The J gene is TRBJ1-1, the V gene TRBV5-1; D is undetermined. Between the trimmed V and J ends, which lost 4 bases and 5 bases, there was a span of 18 bases. The CDR3 covers 15 residues. Looked up from germline, CDR1 is SGHRS and CDR2 is YFSETQ.

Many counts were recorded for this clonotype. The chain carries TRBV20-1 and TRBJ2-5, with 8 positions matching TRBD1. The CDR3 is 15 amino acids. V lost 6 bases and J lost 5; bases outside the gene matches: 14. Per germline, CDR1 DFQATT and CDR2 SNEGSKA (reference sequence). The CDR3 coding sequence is TGCAGTGCCCCAAAATCGACAGGGGTTATGGAGACCCAGTACTTC. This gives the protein CSAPKSTGVMETQYF.

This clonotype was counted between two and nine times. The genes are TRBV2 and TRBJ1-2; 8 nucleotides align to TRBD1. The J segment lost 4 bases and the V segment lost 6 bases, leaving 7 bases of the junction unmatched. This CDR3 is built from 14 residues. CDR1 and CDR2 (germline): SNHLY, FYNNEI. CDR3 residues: CASRGQARVYGYTF. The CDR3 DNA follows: TGTGCCAGCAGGGGACAGGCCCGCGTCTATGGCTACACCTTC.

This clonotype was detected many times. This chain's CDR3 is CASSFIVNTEAFF. Written as DNA, the CDR3 is TGTGCCAGCAGTTTTATAGTGAACACTGAAGCTTTCTTT. V gene TRBV27 combines with J gene TRBJ1-1; D is unclear. Germline values: CDR1 MNHEY, CDR2 SMNVEV (reference sequence). Trimming shortened V by 3 bases and J by 0 bases, and 5 bases separated the two germline ends. The CDR3 spans 13 residues.

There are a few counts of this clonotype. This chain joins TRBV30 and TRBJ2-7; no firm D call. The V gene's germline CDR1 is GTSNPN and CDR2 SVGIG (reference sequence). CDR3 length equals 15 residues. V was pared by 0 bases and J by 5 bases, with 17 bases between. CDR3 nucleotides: TGTGCCTGGAGTGTAAAAGGTTTCGCGTGGGACGAGCAGTACTTC. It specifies CAWSVKGFAWDEQYF.

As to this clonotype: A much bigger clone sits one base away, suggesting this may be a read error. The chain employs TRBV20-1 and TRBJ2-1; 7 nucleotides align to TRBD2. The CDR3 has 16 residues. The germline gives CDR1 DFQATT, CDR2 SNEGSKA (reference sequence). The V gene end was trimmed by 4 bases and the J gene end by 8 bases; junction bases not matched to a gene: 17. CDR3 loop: CSAMGREPSSGDEQFF. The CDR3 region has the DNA TGCAGTGCTATGGGGCGGGAGCCTTCGAGTGGCGATGAGCAGTTCTTC.

The CDR3 DNA sequence: TGTGCCAGCAGCCCGGATCTACCTTCCCCACGCAATGAGCAGTTCTTC. The encoded protein is CASSPDLPSPRNEQFF. The V call is TRBV3-1, the J call TRBJ2-1, with unresolved D. The CDR3 is made up of 16 amino acids. V lost 4 bases and J 6 bases, leaving 19 bases between the germline ends. The germline V gene has CDR1 LGHDT and CDR2 YNNKEL (reference sequence).

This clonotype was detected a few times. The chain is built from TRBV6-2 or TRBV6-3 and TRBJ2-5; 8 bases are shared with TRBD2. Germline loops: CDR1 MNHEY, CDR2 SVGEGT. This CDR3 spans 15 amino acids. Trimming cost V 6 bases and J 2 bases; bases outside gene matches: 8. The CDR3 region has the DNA TGTGCCAGCAGATCCGGACTAGCCCGACAAGAGACCCAGTACTTC. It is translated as CASRSGLARQETQYF.